Shown below are 30 T cell receptor beta chains from a single sample sequenced in a study of T cells in Graves' hyperthyroidism and ophthalmopathy. Using RNA transcripts as the source, TCR beta CDR3 regions were amplified. The TCR CDR3 first-round RT-PCR relied on the HTBI primer set. TCRdb re-analysed the multiplex PCR reads in MiXCR, keeping a single row per CDR3 protein. The profile shows fewer than 45,000 distinct CDR3 sequences, roughly 50% of them singletons. Sequences were obtained from blood. These receptors were obtained from a woman in her forties or fifties with Graves' hyperthyroidism that later progressed to Graves' ophthalmopathy.

V and J are TRBV29-1 and TRBJ1-1; D ambiguous. This CDR3 has 11 amino acids. The germline gives CDR1 SQVTM, CDR2 ANQGSEA. V gave up 7 bases and J gave up 1 base, with 7 bases separating them. The chain's CDR3 is CSGAWNTEAFF. Here the CDR3 DNA reads TGCAGCGGTGCCTGGAACACTGAAGCTTTCTTT.

Ten or more counts support this clonotype. The chain carries TRBV20-1 and TRBJ1-5, with 8 bases lining up with TRBD1. V lost 3 bases and J lost 7; bases outside the gene matches: 14. Germline values: CDR1 DFQATT, CDR2 SNEGSKA (reference sequence). This CDR3 is 16 amino acids long. The CDR3 spells CSASPNEKQGGQPQHF. The CDR3 coding sequence is TGCAGTGCTAGCCCCAATGAGAAACAGGGGGGCCAGCCCCAGCATTTT.

The chain carries TRBV20-1 and TRBJ1-1; possibly TRBD1 for D (5 bases). The germline CDR1 and CDR2 sequences are DFQATT and SNEGSKA (reference sequence). This CDR3 has 9 residues. V shed 6 bases and J shed 8 bases, with 7 bases lying between them. CDR3 in amino acids: CSAEGEAFF. In DNA, the CDR3 is TGCAGTGCCGAGGGGGAAGCTTTCTTT.

This clonotype was seen ten or more times. This chain links TRBV5-4 with TRBJ2-1, with 9 bases matching TRBD2. Germline CDR1 SGHNT, CDR2 YYREEE (reference sequence). The CDR3 consists of 15 residues. V lost 5 bases, J lost 8 bases, and 11 bases stayed unmatched. CDR3 sequence: CASRSGGRGIDEQFF. The CDR3 DNA is TGTGCCAGCAGGAGCGGGGGGCGCGGAATCGATGAGCAGTTCTTC.

The chain has TRBV24-1 and TRBJ2-1; weak D call: TRBD2 (5 bases). Trimming shortened V by 2 bases and J by 9 bases, and 13 bases separated the two germline ends. This CDR3 has 14 amino acids. Germline CDR1 reads KGHDR; CDR2 reads SFDVKD. The CDR3 loop is CATSDWLASGEQFF. The DNA of the CDR3 is TGTGCCACCAGTGATTGGTTAGCGTCCGGTGAGCAGTTCTTC.

With regard to this clonotype: It may be a read error: a sequence one base away is much more abundant. The chain uses TRBV27 and TRBJ1-2, with D tentatively TRBD1 (5 bases). Looked up from germline, CDR1 is MNHEY and CDR2 is SMNVEV (reference sequence). Trimming took 10 bases from V and 6 from J, leaving 21 bases between them. The length of the CDR3 is 14 residues. As DNA, the CDR3 is TGTGCCATCACGGGTATGAGTACGGGGGATGGCTACACCTTC. Translated, it gives CAITGMSTGDGYTF.

V and J are TRBV2 and TRBJ1-1; TRBD1 agrees at 7 bases. The CDR3 has 12 residues. J gave up 13 bases and V 10 bases, and 15 bases lay outside the gene matches. The germline gives CDR1 SNHLY, CDR2 FYNNEI. CDR3 loop: CANGERQGRNFF. The CDR3 bases are TGTGCCAACGGTGAGCGACAGGGTCGGAATTTCTTT.

J is TRBJ2-5 and V is TRBV6-4; 9 nucleotides agree with TRBD1. There are 18 residues in the CDR3. Per germline, CDR1 MRHNA and CDR2 SNTAGT. Trimming removed 0 bases from V and 9 bases from J; junction bases left unmatched: 17. Here the CDR3 DNA reads TGTGCCAGCAGTGACTCGAAGGACAGGGGATATAGCAATCAGCCCCAGTACTTC. As protein: CASSDSKDRGYSNQPQYF.

The rearrangement uses TRBV20-1 and TRBJ2-1; TRBD1 agrees at 9 bases. V lost 3 bases to trimming and J lost 7 bases; unmatched junction nucleotides: 7. CDR1 is DFQATT, CDR2 SNEGSKA, per germline (reference sequence). The CDR3 extends over 14 amino acids. The CDR3, as DNA: TGCAGTGCTAGCCGGGACAGGGTGAGGAATGAGCAGTTCTTC. This gives the protein CSASRDRVRNEQFF.

Worth noting for this clonotype: Compared with germline, one end of the junction differs, possibly owing to a read error. The genes are TRBV28 and TRBJ1-3, with 9 positions matching TRBD1. This CDR3 spans 11 amino acids. Per the germline V gene, CDR1 is MDHEN and CDR2 is SYDVKM. The CDR3 loop is CASRTGTGQNF. CDR3 bases: TGTGCCAGCAGGACCGGGACAGGGCAAAATTTT.

This clonotype was recorded many times. The V gene is TRBV28, the J gene TRBJ1-1, with TRBD1 as a possible D gene (6 bases). The germline CDR1 and CDR2 sequences are MDHEN and SYDVKM. CDR3 length equals 14 residues. V was trimmed by 4 bases and J by 4 bases, leaving 13 bases between them. The CDR3 nucleotides read TGTGCCAGCAGTTCTAGGGGGGGAGGCACTGAAGCTTTCTTT. It encodes CASSSRGGGTEAFF.

The rearrangement links TRBV4-1 to TRBJ2-5; 7 nucleotides line up with TRBD2. J lost 5 bases, V lost 3 bases, and 21 bases had no gene match. The CDR3 runs 19 residues. CDR1 MGHRA and CDR2 YSYEKL come from the germline V gene. As DNA, the CDR3 is TGCGCCAGCAGCCATGGGCTAGCGGACCTGAGGGCTCGGGGGGAGACCCAGTACTTC. It encodes CASSHGLADLRARGETQYF.

By share of the sample, this clonotype is medium-sized. The chain uses TRBV24-1 and TRBJ2-7; TRBD1 might be the D (5 bases). The CDR3 extends over 14 amino acids. Germline CDR1 reads KGHDR; CDR2 reads SFDVKD. Trimming cost V 3 bases and J 5 bases, with 13 bases left between them. CDR3 sequence reads: CATSDATDAHEQYF. The DNA of the CDR3 is TGTGCCACCAGTGATGCGACAGATGCCCACGAGCAGTACTTC.

For the CDR3, the DNA is TGTGCCAGCAGTAAAGGGGATTGGTCTGAGACCCAGTACTTC. Translation: CASSKGDWSETQYF. The chain couples TRBV9 to TRBJ2-5; D is possibly TRBD1 (5 bases). V was cut by 5 bases and J by 5 bases, with 16 bases left in between. This CDR3 is built from 14 residues. Per germline, CDR1 SGDLS and CDR2 YYNGEE. Full variable domain (missing parts from reference TRBV9 and TRBJ2-5): DSGVTQTPKHLITATGQRVTLRCSPRSGDLSVYWYQQSLDQGLQFLIQYYNGEERAKGNILERFSAQQFPDLHSELNLSSLELGDSALYFCASSKGDWSETQYFGPGTRLLVL.

The rearrangement uses TRBV7-3 and TRBJ2-1; possibly TRBD2 for D (5 bases). Germline V gene lookup returns CDR1 SGHTA and CDR2 FQGTGA. The CDR3 runs to 13 residues. V was trimmed by 1 base and J by 9 bases, leaving 10 bases between them. The CDR3 sequence: CASSLNPRAEQFF. The CDR3 DNA reads TGTGCCAGCAGCTTAAATCCGAGGGCTGAGCAGTTCTTC.

This clonotype was counted at least ten times. The J gene is TRBJ1-5, the V gene TRBV19; 10 nucleotides agree with TRBD1. J was trimmed by 4 bases and V by 11 bases; bases with no gene match: 14. Per the germline V gene, CDR1 is LNHDA and CDR2 is SQIVND (reference sequence). This CDR3 has 16 residues. CDR3 region: CASSGFRTGGNQPQHF. CDR3 in DNA: TGTGCCTCCTCAGGATTCCGGACAGGGGGTAATCAGCCCCAGCATTTT.

This clonotype was counted at least ten times. This CDR3 reads CASSYLGQGTPIQAQYF. CDR3 coding DNA: TGTGCCAGCAGTTACCTTGGACAGGGTACCCCGATACAGGCCCAGTACTTC. The V and J genes are TRBV6-2 or TRBV6-3 and TRBJ2-5; TRBD1 matches at 8 bases. Germline trimming cut 2 bases from V and 9 bases from J; bases unmatched to any gene: 17. Looked up from germline, CDR1 is MNHEY and CDR2 is SVGEGT. The CDR3 length is 17 residues.

The chain joins TRBV2 to TRBJ2-7; 7 positions match TRBD1. Losses at the gene ends were 6 bases for V and 5 bases for J; bases not matched to a gene: 1. CDR1 and CDR2 (germline): SNHLY, FYNNEI. The CDR3 sequence is 11 residues long. CDR3 in amino acids: CASRTGNEQYF. In DNA, the CDR3 is TGTGCCAGCAGGACAGGGAACGAGCAGTACTTC.

The chain couples TRBV7-8 to TRBJ2-3, with D perhaps matching TRBD2 (7 bases). The CDR3 length is 16 residues. Germline lookup yields CDR1 SGHVS and CDR2 FQNEAQ. Trimming took off 1 base at V and 2 bases at J, with 13 bases between the two ends. The CDR3 DNA is TGTGCCAGCAGCTTAGGGGGGGCGGGGGACACAGATACGCAGTATTTT. Protein sequence: CASSLGGAGDTDTQYF.

This clonotype showed up just a few times. This chain uses TRBV28 with TRBJ1-4; unclear D gene. The CDR3 has 19 amino acids. The germline CDR1 and CDR2 sequences are MDHEN and SYDVKM. The V end was cut by 6 bases, the J end by 1 base, with 24 bases between. The CDR3 DNA follows: TGTGCCAGCAGCTCTCTAAGGATTGTAGTCGGAAAAACTAATGAAAAACTGTTTTTT. Protein sequence: CASSSLRIVVGKTNEKLFF. The full variable domain, in which reference TRBV28 and TRBJ1-4 provide the parts outside the CDR3, is DVKVTQSSRYLVKRTGEKVFLECVQDMDHENMFWYRQDPGLGLRLIYFSYDVKMKEKGDIPEGYSVSREKKERFSLILESASTNQTSMYLCASSSLRIVVGKTNEKLFFGSGTQLSVL.

The gene calls are TRBV7-9 and TRBJ2-2; 8 bases are a match to TRBD2. Trimming cost V 4 bases and J 6 bases; bases outside gene matches: 1. The germline V gene encodes CDR1 SEHNR and CDR2 FQNEAQ (reference sequence). The CDR3 totals 13 residues. CDR3 bases: TGTGCCAGCAGCTCCGGGGGGGCCGGGGAGCTGTTTTTT. The encoded protein is CASSSGGAGELFF.

About this clonotype: At one end, the junction sequence differs from germline, possibly due to a read error. The chain employs TRBV20-1 and TRBJ2-5, with D possibly matching TRBD2 (6 bases). Germline-derived CDR1 and CDR2 are DFQATT and SNEGSKA (reference sequence). The CDR3 sequence is 17 residues long. The CDR3 DNA follows: TGCAGTGCCGGAACTAGCAGGAGGGCCGTTCTTCGAGAGACGCAGTACTTC. It yields the protein CSAGTSRRAVLRETQYF.

This clonotype was seen repeatedly, ten times or more. J is TRBJ1-2 and V is TRBV11-3; D might be TRBD1 (6 bases). The CDR3 runs to 13 residues. Trimming removed 1 base at V and 7 bases at J, with 10 bases between. Germline CDR1 reads SGHNT; CDR2 reads YENEEA. The CDR3 loop reads CASSLGDRRGYTF. The CDR3 region has the DNA TGTGCCAGCAGCTTAGGCGACAGGCGTGGCTACACCTTC.

A word on this clonotype: The conserved closing phenylalanine or tryptophan is absent in this CDR3, likely reflecting a read error. It is unclear where the CDR3 begins or ends on the DNA, so no DNA is shown, and the CDR3 is as TCRdb lists it. This chain joins TRBV12-3 or TRBV12-4 and TRBJ2-6; the D segment call TRBD2 is taken from the table without a DNA check. The CDR3 is 8 amino acids in total, end residues counted. The CDR3 here is CASSTRRP.

In its sample, this clonotype is medium-sized. The rearrangement links TRBV10-3 to TRBJ1-5; D possibly corresponds to TRBD1 (5 bases). The V and J ends lost 2 bases and 4 bases respectively, with 12 bases between them. There are 15 residues in the CDR3. The germline CDR1 and CDR2 sequences are ENHRY and SYGVKD. CDR3 loop: CAISEDETVNQPQHF. The CDR3 region has the DNA TGTGCCATCAGTGAGGATGAGACAGTGAATCAGCCCCAGCATTTT.

At least ten counts were recorded for this clonotype. This chain joins TRBV7-9 and TRBJ2-1; the match to TRBD2 covers 9 bases. This CDR3 has 15 amino acids. Germline loops: CDR1 SEHNR, CDR2 FQNEAQ (reference sequence). J gave up 6 bases and V 1 base, and 4 bases lay outside the gene matches. CDR3: CASSLGSGSANEQFF. DNA of the CDR3: TGTGCCAGCAGCTTAGGTAGCGGGAGCGCCAATGAGCAGTTCTTC. Complete variable domain (other parts from reference TRBV7-9 and TRBJ2-1): DTGVSQNPRHKITKRGQNVTFRCDPISEHNRLYWYRQTLGQGPEFLTYFQNEAQLEKSRLLSDRFSAERPKGSFSTLEIQRTEQGDSAMYLCASSLGSGSANEQFFGPGTRLTVL.

Ten or more counts support this clonotype. The chain links TRBV5-5 to TRBJ2-1; TRBD1 matches at 8 bases. CDR1 SGHKS and CDR2 YYEKEE come from the germline V gene (reference sequence). The CDR3 contains 14 residues. V was clipped by 4 bases and J by 4 bases; unmatched bases: 4. CDR3 bases: TGTGCCAGCAGCGCCTGGACAGGGTACAATGAGCAGTTCTTC. This gives the protein CASSAWTGYNEQFF. The full variable domain, its missing parts supplied by reference TRBV5-5 and TRBJ2-1, is DAGVTQSPTHLIKTRGQQVTLRCSPISGHKSVSWYQQVLGQGPQFIFQYYEKEERGRGNFPDRFSARQFPNYSSELNVNALLLGDSALYLCASSAWTGYNEQFFGPGTRLTVL.

This clonotype was found many times. The rearrangement uses TRBV6-2 or TRBV6-3 and TRBJ1-1; 7 nucleotides match TRBD1. J gave up 1 base and V 6 bases, and 5 bases lay outside the gene matches. Germline V lookup: CDR1 MNHEY, CDR2 SVGEGT. CDR3 size: 14 residues. The CDR3 sequence is CASRTGVENTEAFF. CDR3 nucleotides: TGTGCCAGCAGAACAGGGGTGGAGAACACTGAAGCTTTCTTT.

J is TRBJ1-5 and V is TRBV7-9, with unresolved D. The germline V and J ends were trimmed by 7 bases and 9 bases, with 16 bases remaining between them. CDR1 SEHNR and CDR2 FQNEAQ come from the germline V gene (reference sequence). The length of the CDR3 is 13 residues. CDR3 bases: TGTGCCAGCAATTATTGGACGGTCGGGCCCCAGCATTTT. Residues: CASNYWTVGPQHF.

V gene TRBV2 combines with J gene TRBJ2-5; possibly TRBD1 for D (6 bases). CDR3 size: 14 residues. Germline V gene sequence: CDR1 SNHLY, CDR2 FYNNEI. Trimming removed 5 bases at V and 2 bases at J, with 12 bases between. For the CDR3, the DNA is TGTGCCAGCAGTAGCCGGACAGCGCAAGAGACCCAGTACTTC. Residues: CASSSRTAQETQYF.